A selection of T cell receptor beta chains follows, all from one sample in a study of cytomegalovirus exposure and HLA in healthy donors. This table comes from immunoSEQ multiplex PCR, and its TCRdb copy is limited to in-frame clones, with some not included. The data hold under 200,000 clones, with roughly 13% observed a single time. Material for sequencing was PBMCs. All receptors come from a man over 45 in good health and CMV-seropositive. The CDR3 runs from the conserved cysteine through the conserved F or W. D genes are given only for firm matches. Size is omitted from some rows. Given values are once, few, many or a class for expanded clones.

cdr3_aa: CASSYFSGTGAQPQHF; cdr3_nt: TGTGCCAGCAGTTACTTCTCCGGGACAGGGGCTCAGCCCCAGCATTTT; d_call: TRBD1; clone_size: few; j_call: TRBJ1-5; v_call: TRBV2
cdr3_aa: CASSLTGTDTQYF; cdr3_nt: TGTGCCAGCAGCTTAACAGGCACAGATACGCAGTATTTT; d_call: .; clone_size: few; j_call: TRBJ2-3; v_call: TRBV11-3
cdr3_aa: CASSGGTSGGLGTDTQYF; cdr3_nt: TGTGCCAGCAGCGGGGGGACTAGCGGGGGGCTGGGCACAGATACGCAGTATTTT; d_call: TRBD2; clone_size: .; j_call: TRBJ2-3; v_call: TRBV9
cdr3_aa: CASSSRGRYNEQFF; cdr3_nt: TGTGCCAGCAGTAGCAGGGGGCGGTACAATGAGCAGTTCTTC; d_call: TRBD1; clone_size: .; j_call: TRBJ2-1; v_call: TRBV6-5
cdr3_aa: CASSPLTGSLAFF; cdr3_nt: TGTGCCAGCAGCCCCCTGACAGGAAGTTTGGCTTTCTTT; d_call: .; clone_size: few; j_call: TRBJ1-1; v_call: TRBV5-6
cdr3_aa: CASPGLAGDWVVRNEQFF; cdr3_nt: TGTGCCAGCCCGGGACTAGCGGGGGATTGGGTCGTTCGCAATGAGCAGTTCTTC; d_call: TRBD2; clone_size: .; j_call: TRBJ2-1; v_call: TRBV27
cdr3_aa: CASSPSGQGIGELFF; cdr3_nt: TGTGCCAGCAGTCCGTCGGGACAGGGGATCGGGGAGCTGTTTTTT; d_call: TRBD1; clone_size: .; j_call: TRBJ2-2; v_call: TRBV28
cdr3_aa: CASSHRDPNIQYF; cdr3_nt: TGTGCCAGCAGCCACAGGGATCCAAACATTCAGTACTTC; d_call: .; clone_size: .; j_call: TRBJ2-4; v_call: TRBV6-5
cdr3_aa: CASSRNTGELFF; cdr3_nt: TGTGCCAGCAGCCGTAACACCGGGGAGCTGTTTTTT; d_call: .; clone_size: .; j_call: TRBJ2-2; v_call: TRBV5-4
cdr3_aa: CASLSAGRLWNEQFF; cdr3_nt: TGTGCCAGCTTATCAGCGGGGCGACTTTGGAATGAGCAGTTCTTC; d_call: TRBD2; clone_size: .; j_call: TRBJ2-1; v_call: TRBV27
cdr3_aa: CASSPRGVRGTEAFF; cdr3_nt: TGTGCCAGCTCACCACGTGGGGTCAGGGGCACTGAAGCTTTCTTT; d_call: .; clone_size: .; j_call: TRBJ1-1; v_call: TRBV18
cdr3_aa: CSVEQDYGYTF; cdr3_nt: TGCAGCGTTGAACAGGACTATGGCTACACCTTC; d_call: .; clone_size: few; j_call: TRBJ1-2; v_call: TRBV29-1
cdr3_aa: CASSYRGSSYEQYF; cdr3_nt: TGTGCCAGCAGTTACAGGGGGAGCTCCTACGAGCAGTACTTC; d_call: .; clone_size: .; j_call: TRBJ2-7; v_call: TRBV6-5
cdr3_aa: CASSLVSGGQETQYF; cdr3_nt: TGCGCCAGCAGCTTGGTGTCGGGGGGACAAGAGACCCAGTACTTC; d_call: TRBD2; clone_size: .; j_call: TRBJ2-5; v_call: TRBV5-1
cdr3_aa: CSVSKNTEAFF; cdr3_nt: TGCAGCGTCAGTAAGAACACTGAAGCTTTCTTT; d_call: .; clone_size: few; j_call: TRBJ1-1; v_call: TRBV29-1
cdr3_aa: CASSAAGREGGYTF; cdr3_nt: TGTGCCAGCAGCGCCGCGGGCAGAGAAGGCGGCTACACCTTC; d_call: .; clone_size: few; j_call: TRBJ1-2; v_call: TRBV7-9
cdr3_aa: CASSPTGTGNTEAFF; cdr3_nt: TGCGCCAGCTCCCCAACCGGGACAGGGAACACTGAAGCTTTCTTT; d_call: TRBD1; clone_size: few; j_call: TRBJ1-1; v_call: TRBV5-1
cdr3_aa: CASSQLTEGNTIYF; cdr3_nt: TGCGCCAGCAGCCAGTTGACAGAAGGAAACACCATATATTTT; d_call: .; clone_size: few; j_call: TRBJ1-3; v_call: TRBV5-4
cdr3_aa: CASTRDRGGYGYTF; cdr3_nt: TGTGCCAGTACTAGGGACAGGGGTGGTTATGGCTACACCTTC; d_call: TRBD1; clone_size: .; j_call: TRBJ1-2; v_call: TRBV19
cdr3_aa: CASSPGGKYQPQHF; cdr3_nt: TGTGCCAGCTCACCGGGAGGGAAATATCAGCCCCAGCATTTT; d_call: .; clone_size: .; j_call: TRBJ1-5; v_call: TRBV18
cdr3_aa: CASSYRGGYGYTF; cdr3_nt: TGTGCCAGCAGTTACCGCGGGGGCTATGGCTACACCTTC; d_call: .; clone_size: .; j_call: TRBJ1-2; v_call: TRBV6-6
cdr3_aa: CASSLLQGAGELFF; cdr3_nt: TGTGCCAGCAGTTTATTACAGGGGGCCGGGGAGCTGTTTTTT; d_call: TRBD1; clone_size: .; j_call: TRBJ2-2; v_call: TRBV28
cdr3_aa: CASSPRDRAQAFF; cdr3_nt: TGTGCCAGCAGCCCCCGGGACAGGGCCCAAGCTTTCTTT; d_call: TRBD1; clone_size: .; j_call: TRBJ1-1; v_call: TRBV5-6
cdr3_aa: CASSNNRLEGNTIYF; cdr3_nt: TGTGCCAGCAGTAACAATCGATTGGAGGGAAACACCATATATTTT; d_call: .; clone_size: .; j_call: TRBJ1-3; v_call: TRBV7-2
cdr3_aa: CASSPGAAGNTIYF; cdr3_nt: TGTGCCAGCTCACCGGGGGCAGCTGGAAACACCATATATTTT; d_call: .; clone_size: .; j_call: TRBJ1-3; v_call: TRBV18
cdr3_aa: CASSYRGLGYNEQFF; cdr3_nt: TGTGCCAGCAGTTACCGCGGGCTCGGGTACAATGAGCAGTTCTTC; d_call: .; clone_size: .; j_call: TRBJ2-1; v_call: TRBV6-5
cdr3_aa: CASSPQGIGETQYF; cdr3_nt: TGTGCCAGCAGCCCACAGGGGATAGGAGAGACCCAGTACTTC; d_call: TRBD1; clone_size: .; j_call: TRBJ2-5; v_call: TRBV11-2
cdr3_aa: CASRQWDTQYF; cdr3_nt: TGTGCCAGCAGACAATGGGATACGCAGTATTTT; d_call: .; clone_size: .; j_call: TRBJ2-3; v_call: TRBV11-2
cdr3_aa: CASSPGLAGDEQYF; cdr3_nt: TGTGCCAGCAGCCCAGGACTAGCGGGGGACGAGCAGTACTTC; d_call: TRBD2; clone_size: .; j_call: TRBJ2-7; v_call: TRBV7-9
cdr3_aa: CASSPGRPGYNEQFF; cdr3_nt: TGTGCCAGCAGCCCGGGCCGACCGGGGTACAATGAGCAGTTCTTC; d_call: .; clone_size: .; j_call: TRBJ2-1; v_call: TRBV27
cdr3_aa: CASSRTGGVTEAFF; cdr3_nt: TGTGCCAGCAGCAGGACAGGGGGCGTCACTGAAGCTTTCTTT; d_call: TRBD1; clone_size: .; j_call: TRBJ1-1; v_call: TRBV5-5
cdr3_aa: CASSLARGTGEQYF; cdr3_nt: TGTGCCAGCAGCTTGGCCAGGGGGACGGGCGAGCAGTACTTC; d_call: TRBD1; clone_size: .; j_call: TRBJ2-7; v_call: TRBV5-4
cdr3_aa: CASSKVSGSSYEQYF; cdr3_nt: TGTGCCAGCAGCAAAGTTAGCGGGAGCTCCTACGAGCAGTACTTC; d_call: TRBD2; clone_size: few; j_call: TRBJ2-7; v_call: TRBV6-5
cdr3_aa: CASSLSRDSLNSPLHF; cdr3_nt: TGTGCCAGCAGTTTATCGCGGGACAGCCTTAATTCACCCCTCCACTTT; d_call: TRBD1; clone_size: .; j_call: TRBJ1-6; v_call: TRBV27
cdr3_aa: CASSYPETQYF; cdr3_nt: TGTGCCAGCAGTTACCCGGAGACCCAGTACTTC; d_call: .; clone_size: .; j_call: TRBJ2-5; v_call: TRBV6-5
cdr3_aa: CASSGRDRAFEQYF; cdr3_nt: TGTGCCAGCAGTGGAAGGGACAGGGCATTCGAGCAGTACTTC; d_call: TRBD1; clone_size: .; j_call: TRBJ2-7; v_call: TRBV6-1
cdr3_aa: CASSSSGGAYNEQFF; cdr3_nt: TGTGCCAGCAGTTCGAGCGGGGGGGCCTACAATGAGCAGTTCTTC; d_call: TRBD2; clone_size: few; j_call: TRBJ2-1; v_call: TRBV2
cdr3_aa: CASSSLTGTTADTQYF; cdr3_nt: TGTGCCAGCAGCTCCCTGACGGGGACAACTGCAGATACGCAGTATTTT; d_call: .; clone_size: .; j_call: TRBJ2-3; v_call: TRBV7-3
cdr3_aa: CASSIGGSTGELFF; cdr3_nt: TGTGCCAGCAGCATCGGGGGGTCCACCGGGGAGCTGTTTTTT; d_call: TRBD2; clone_size: few; j_call: TRBJ2-2; v_call: TRBV7-9
cdr3_aa: CSVEGGVGQPQHF; cdr3_nt: TGCAGCGTTGAAGGGGGGGTTGGTCAGCCCCAGCATTTT; d_call: .; clone_size: .; j_call: TRBJ1-5; v_call: TRBV29-1
cdr3_aa: CASSPQGATNEKLFF; cdr3_nt: TGTGCCAGCTCACCCCAGGGGGCAACTAATGAAAAACTGTTTTTT; d_call: TRBD1; clone_size: .; j_call: TRBJ1-4; v_call: TRBV18